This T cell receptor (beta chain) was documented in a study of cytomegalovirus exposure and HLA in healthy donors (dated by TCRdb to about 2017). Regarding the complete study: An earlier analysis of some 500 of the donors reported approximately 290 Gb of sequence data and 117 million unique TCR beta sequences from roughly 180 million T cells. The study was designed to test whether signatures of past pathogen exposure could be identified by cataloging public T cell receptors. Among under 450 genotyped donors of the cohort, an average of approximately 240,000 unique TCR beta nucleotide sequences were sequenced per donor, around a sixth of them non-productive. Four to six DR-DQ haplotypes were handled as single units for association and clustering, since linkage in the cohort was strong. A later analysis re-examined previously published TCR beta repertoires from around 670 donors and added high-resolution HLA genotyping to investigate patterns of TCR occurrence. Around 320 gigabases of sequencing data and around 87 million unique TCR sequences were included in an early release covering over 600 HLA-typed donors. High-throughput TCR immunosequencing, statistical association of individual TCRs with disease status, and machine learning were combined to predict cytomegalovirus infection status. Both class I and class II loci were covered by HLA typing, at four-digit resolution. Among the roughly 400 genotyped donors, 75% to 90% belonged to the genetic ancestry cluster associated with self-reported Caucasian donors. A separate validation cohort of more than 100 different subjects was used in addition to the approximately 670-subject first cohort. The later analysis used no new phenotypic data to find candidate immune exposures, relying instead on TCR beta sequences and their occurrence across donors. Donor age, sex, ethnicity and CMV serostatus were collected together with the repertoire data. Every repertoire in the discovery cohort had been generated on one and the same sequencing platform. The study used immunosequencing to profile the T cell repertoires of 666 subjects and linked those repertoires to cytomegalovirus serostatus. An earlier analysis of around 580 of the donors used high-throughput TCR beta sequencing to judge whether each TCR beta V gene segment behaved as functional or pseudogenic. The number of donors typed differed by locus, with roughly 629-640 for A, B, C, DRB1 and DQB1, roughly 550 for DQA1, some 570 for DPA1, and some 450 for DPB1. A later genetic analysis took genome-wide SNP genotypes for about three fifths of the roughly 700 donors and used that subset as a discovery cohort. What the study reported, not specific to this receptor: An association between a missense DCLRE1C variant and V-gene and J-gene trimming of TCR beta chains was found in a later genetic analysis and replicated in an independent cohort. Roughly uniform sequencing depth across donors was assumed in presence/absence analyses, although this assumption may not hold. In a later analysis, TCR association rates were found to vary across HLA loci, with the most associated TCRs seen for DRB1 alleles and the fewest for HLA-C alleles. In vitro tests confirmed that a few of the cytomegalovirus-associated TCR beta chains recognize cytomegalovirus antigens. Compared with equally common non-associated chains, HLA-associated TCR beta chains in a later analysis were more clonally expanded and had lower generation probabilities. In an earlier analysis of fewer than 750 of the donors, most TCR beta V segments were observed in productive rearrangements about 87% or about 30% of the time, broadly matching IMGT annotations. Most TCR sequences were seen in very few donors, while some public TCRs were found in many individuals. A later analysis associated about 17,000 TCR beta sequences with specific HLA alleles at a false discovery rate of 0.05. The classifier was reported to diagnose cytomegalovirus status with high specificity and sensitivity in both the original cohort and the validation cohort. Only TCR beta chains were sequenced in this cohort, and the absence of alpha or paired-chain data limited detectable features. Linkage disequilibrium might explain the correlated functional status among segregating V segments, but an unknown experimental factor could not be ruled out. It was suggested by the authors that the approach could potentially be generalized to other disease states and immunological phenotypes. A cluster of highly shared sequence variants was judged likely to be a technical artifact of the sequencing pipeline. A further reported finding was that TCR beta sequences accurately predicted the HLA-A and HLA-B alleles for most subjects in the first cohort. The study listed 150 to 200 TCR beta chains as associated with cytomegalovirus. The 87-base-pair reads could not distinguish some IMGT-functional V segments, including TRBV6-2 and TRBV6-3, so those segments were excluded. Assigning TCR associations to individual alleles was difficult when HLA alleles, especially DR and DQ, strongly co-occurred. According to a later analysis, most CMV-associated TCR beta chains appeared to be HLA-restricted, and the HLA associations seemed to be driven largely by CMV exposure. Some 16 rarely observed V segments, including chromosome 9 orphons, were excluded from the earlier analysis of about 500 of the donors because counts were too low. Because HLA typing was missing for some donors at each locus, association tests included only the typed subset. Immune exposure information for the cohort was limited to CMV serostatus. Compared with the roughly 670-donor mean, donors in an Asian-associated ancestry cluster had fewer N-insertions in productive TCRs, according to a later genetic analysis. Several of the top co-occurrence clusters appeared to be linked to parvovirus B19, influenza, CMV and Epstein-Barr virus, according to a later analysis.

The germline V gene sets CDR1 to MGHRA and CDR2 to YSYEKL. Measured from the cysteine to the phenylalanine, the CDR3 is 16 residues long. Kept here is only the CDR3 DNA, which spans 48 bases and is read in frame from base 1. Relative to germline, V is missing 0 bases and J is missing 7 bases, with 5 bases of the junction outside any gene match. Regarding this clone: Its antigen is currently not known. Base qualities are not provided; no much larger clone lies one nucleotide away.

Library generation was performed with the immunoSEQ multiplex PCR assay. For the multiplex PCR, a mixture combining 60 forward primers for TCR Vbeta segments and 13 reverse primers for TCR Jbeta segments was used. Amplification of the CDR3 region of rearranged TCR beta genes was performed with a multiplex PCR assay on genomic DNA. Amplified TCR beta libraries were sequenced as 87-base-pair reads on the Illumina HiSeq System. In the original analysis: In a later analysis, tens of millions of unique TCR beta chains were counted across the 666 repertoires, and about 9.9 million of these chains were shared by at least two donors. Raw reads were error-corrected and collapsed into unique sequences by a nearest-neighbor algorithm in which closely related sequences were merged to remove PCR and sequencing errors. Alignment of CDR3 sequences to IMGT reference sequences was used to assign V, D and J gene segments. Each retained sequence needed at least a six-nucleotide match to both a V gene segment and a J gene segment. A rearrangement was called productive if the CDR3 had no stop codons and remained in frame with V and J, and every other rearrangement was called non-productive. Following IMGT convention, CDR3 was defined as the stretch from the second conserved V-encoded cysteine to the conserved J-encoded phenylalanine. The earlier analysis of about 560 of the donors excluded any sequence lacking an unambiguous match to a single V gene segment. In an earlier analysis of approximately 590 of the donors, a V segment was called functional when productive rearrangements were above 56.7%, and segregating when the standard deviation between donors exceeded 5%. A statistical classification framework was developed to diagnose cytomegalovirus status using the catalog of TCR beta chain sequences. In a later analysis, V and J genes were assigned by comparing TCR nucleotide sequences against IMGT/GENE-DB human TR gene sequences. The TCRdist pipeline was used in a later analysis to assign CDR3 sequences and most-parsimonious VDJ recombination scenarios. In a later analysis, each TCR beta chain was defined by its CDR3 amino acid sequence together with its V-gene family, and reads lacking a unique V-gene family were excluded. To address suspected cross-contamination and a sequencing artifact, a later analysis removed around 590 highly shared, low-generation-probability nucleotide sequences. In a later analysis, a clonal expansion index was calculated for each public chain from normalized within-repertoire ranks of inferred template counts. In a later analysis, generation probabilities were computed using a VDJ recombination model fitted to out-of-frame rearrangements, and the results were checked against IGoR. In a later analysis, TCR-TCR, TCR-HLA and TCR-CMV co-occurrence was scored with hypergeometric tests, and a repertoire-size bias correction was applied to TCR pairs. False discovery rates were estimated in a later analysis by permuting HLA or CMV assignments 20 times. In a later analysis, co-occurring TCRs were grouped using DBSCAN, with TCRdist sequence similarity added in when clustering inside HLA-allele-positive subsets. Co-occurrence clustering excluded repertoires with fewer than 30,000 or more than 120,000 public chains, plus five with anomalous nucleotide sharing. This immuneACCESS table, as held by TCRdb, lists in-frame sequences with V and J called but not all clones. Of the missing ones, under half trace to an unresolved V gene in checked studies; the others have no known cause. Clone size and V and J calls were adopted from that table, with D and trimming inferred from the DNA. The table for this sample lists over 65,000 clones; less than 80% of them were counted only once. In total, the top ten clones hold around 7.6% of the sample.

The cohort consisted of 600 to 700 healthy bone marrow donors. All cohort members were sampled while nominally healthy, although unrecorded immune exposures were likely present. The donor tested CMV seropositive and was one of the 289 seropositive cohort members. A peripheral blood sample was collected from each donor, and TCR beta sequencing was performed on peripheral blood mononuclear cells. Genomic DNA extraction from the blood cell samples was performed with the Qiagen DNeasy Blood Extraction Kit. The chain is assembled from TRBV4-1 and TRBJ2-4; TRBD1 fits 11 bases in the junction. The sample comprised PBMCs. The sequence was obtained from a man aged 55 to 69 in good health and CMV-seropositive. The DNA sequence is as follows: TGCGCCAGCAGCCAAGAGCACGGGGACAGGGGGAACATTCAGTACTTC. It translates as CASSQEHGDRGNIQYF.